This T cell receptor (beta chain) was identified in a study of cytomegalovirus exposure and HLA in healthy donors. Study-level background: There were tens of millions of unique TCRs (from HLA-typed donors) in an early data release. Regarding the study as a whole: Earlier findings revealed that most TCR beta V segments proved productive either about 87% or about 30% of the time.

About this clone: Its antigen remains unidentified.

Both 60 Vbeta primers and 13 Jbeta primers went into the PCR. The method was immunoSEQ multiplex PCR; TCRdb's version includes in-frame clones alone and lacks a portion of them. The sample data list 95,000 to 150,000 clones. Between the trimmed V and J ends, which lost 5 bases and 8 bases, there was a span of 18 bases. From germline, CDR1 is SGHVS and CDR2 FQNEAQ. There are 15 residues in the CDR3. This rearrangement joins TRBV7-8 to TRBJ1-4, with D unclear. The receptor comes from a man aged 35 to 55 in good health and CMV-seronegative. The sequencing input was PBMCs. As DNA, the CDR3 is TGTGCCAGCAGCAACCCGAGGGCTCGTTGGGAAAAACTGTTTTTT. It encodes CASSNPRARWEKLFF.